The following is a T cell receptor (beta chain) sequence with its context. Methods used by the authors: Amplification with reference gene primers provided the estimates of nucleated cell counts. Measured with immunoSEQ multiplex PCR; TCRdb has only the in-frame clones, and not every one. The V and J calls and clone size come from that table; D and trimming were worked out from the DNA. This table holds 100,000 to 150,000 clones, around four fifths found once. These data come from a study of blood T cell repertoires in COVID-19. Study-level information: PBMCs, B-cell-depleted T cells, or T cells were the source of the cDNA or gDNA that made up the material.

The CDR3 length is 15 residues. Germline V CDR1 and CDR2: LNHDA, SQIVND (reference sequence). V lost 4 bases, J lost 6 bases, and 7 bases stayed unmatched. Specimen: peripheral blood. The TCR comes from a man aged 60-69 years with active or convalescent COVID-19. The V and J genes are TRBV19 and TRBJ2-1, with 9 bases identical to TRBD2. CDR3 sequence: CASSTPGLASNEQFF. In nucleotides, the CDR3 is TGTGCCAGTAGTACCCCGGGACTAGCATCCAATGAGCAGTTCTTC. The full variable domain, rest sourced from reference TRBV19 and TRBJ2-1, is DGGITQSPKYLFRKEGQNVTLSCEQNLNHDAMYWYRQDPGQGLRLIYYSQIVNDFQKGDIAEGYSVSREKKESFPLTVTSAQKNPTAFYLCASSTPGLASNEQFFGPGTRLTVL.